The rows below give T cell receptor beta chains drawn from one sample of a study of T cell responses to AZD1222 COVID-19 vaccine. Profiled with immunoSEQ multiplex PCR; TCRdb holds only in-frame clones, not every one. The repertoire has approximately 74,000 clones, 86% of them found once; the top ten carry roughly 2.7%. Sequences were derived from peripheral blood, sampled on day 0 of AZD1222 vaccination. These receptors originate from an adult in good health. Each CDR3 is given with its conserved first and last residue. The D gene is left open where the match is weak. Clone size is given for some rows only: seen once, a few or many times, or a class if the clone is expanded.

TRBV5-1	.	TRBJ2-7	.	TGCGCCAGCAGCTTGGTTCTACTCGGCGACGAGCAGTACTTC	CASSLVLLGDEQYF
TRBV5-1	TRBD1	TRBJ1-5	.	TGCGCCAGCAGCATAGGGGACAGGGCGGGTCAGCCCCAGCATTTT	CASSIGDRAGQPQHF
TRBV4-2	TRBD1	TRBJ2-2	.	TGTGCCAGCAGCCAAGAAGACAGGGGGTACACCGGGGAGCTGTTTTTT	CASSQEDRGYTGELFF
TRBV4-3	TRBD1	TRBJ1-5	.	TGCGCCAGCAGCCTGGGGACAGGGGGAAAAATAGATCAGCCCCAGCATTTT	CASSLGTGGKIDQPQHF
TRBV24-1	.	TRBJ2-2	few	TGTGCCATCGCGGGACAGCTGAACACCGGGGAGCTGTTTTTT	CAIAGQLNTGELFF
TRBV27	TRBD2	TRBJ2-1	.	TGTGCCAGCAACGCAATAGCGGGGGCCTATTACAATGAGCAGTTCTTC	CASNAIAGAYYNEQFF
TRBV19	.	TRBJ2-3	.	TGTGCCAGTAGGGAGGGCGCAGATACGCAGTATTTT	CASREGADTQYF
TRBV27	TRBD2	TRBJ2-3	.	TGTGCCAGCGGACTAGCGACTCCACAGGATACGCAGTATTTT	CASGLATPQDTQYF
TRBV19	.	TRBJ1-1	.	TGTGCCAGTAGTATTGAAGCAGGGGACACTGAAGCTTTCTTT	CASSIEAGDTEAFF
TRBV28	.	TRBJ2-1	.	TGTGCCAGCAGCTCCTTGGGGGCCAACAATGAGCAGTTCTTC	CASSSLGANNEQFF
TRBV7-9	.	TRBJ2-2	.	TGTGCCAGCAGCTCCACACGTGGGACACTGAACACCGGGGAGCTGTTTTTT	CASSSTRGTLNTGELFF
TRBV5-4	.	TRBJ1-1	once	TGTGCCAGCAGCAGAGGACACGCAAACACTGAAGCTTTCTTT	CASSRGHANTEAFF
TRBV15	.	TRBJ2-2	.	TGTGCCACCAGCAGAGACCGAGGGGTCCGTGGCGGGGAGCTGTTTTTT	CATSRDRGVRGGELFF
TRBV7-2	.	TRBJ2-3	.	TGTGCCAGCAGCCCCAGGATAGCAGGCGACACAGATACGCAGTATTTT	CASSPRIAGDTDTQYF
TRBV7-6	TRBD2	TRBJ2-3	few	TGTGCCAGCAGCTTAGACTCCGGACTAGCGGGGGGCACTAGCACAGATACGCAGTATTTT	CASSLDSGLAGGTSTDTQYF
TRBV27	.	TRBJ1-3	.	TGTGCCACCAAGACGAGCTCTGGAAACACCATATATTTT	CATKTSSGNTIYF
TRBV3-1/TRBV3-2	.	TRBJ2-5	.	TGTGCCAGCAGCCACCTGGGTCCGGAGACCCAGTACTTC	CASSHLGPETQYF
TRBV27	TRBD1	TRBJ1-4	.	TGTGCCAGCAAGGGGCCGGGACAGGGGGCGGGAAGCGAAAAACTGTTTTTT	CASKGPGQGAGSEKLFF
TRBV7-9	TRBD1	TRBJ1-3	.	TGTGCCAGCAGCCCTCGGGACAGGGGAGCTGGAAACACCATATATTTT	CASSPRDRGAGNTIYF
TRBV19	.	TRBJ2-7	.	TGTGCCAGTAGTATAGCCGGGGGACAGTCGGGGGCTTACGAGCAGTACTTC	CASSIAGGQSGAYEQYF
TRBV5-1	TRBD1	TRBJ1-1	once	TGCGCCAGCAGCTTGAACAGGGGAGACACTGAAGCTTTCTTT	CASSLNRGDTEAFF
TRBV10-3	.	TRBJ1-3	.	TGTGCCATCAGTTTGGACGGACTACTCTCTGGAAACACCATATATTTT	CAISLDGLLSGNTIYF
TRBV2	.	TRBJ1-3	once	TGTGCCAGCAGCCGGGGGTGGGGAAACACCATATATTTT	CASSRGWGNTIYF
TRBV11-1	TRBD1	TRBJ2-7	.	TGTGCCAGCAGCTTGGACAGGGGTAGGTACGAGCAGTACTTC	CASSLDRGRYEQYF
TRBV6-2/TRBV6-3	.	TRBJ2-2	.	TGTGCCAGCAGTTACCGACTGGGCTCCACCGGGGAGCTGTTTTTT	CASSYRLGSTGELFF
TRBV10-3	TRBD1	TRBJ2-7	once	TGTGCCATCAGGAGACAGGGTACAGCCTACGAGCAGTACTTC	CAIRRQGTAYEQYF
TRBV6-5	.	TRBJ1-5	.	TGTGCCAGCAGTTCCCCCAATCAGCCCCAGCATTTT	CASSSPNQPQHF
TRBV6-5	TRBD1	TRBJ2-1	.	TGTGCCAGCAGTTACTCTCAGGGGGCGGGGTATGAGCAGTTCTTC	CASSYSQGAGYEQFF
TRBV27	TRBD1	TRBJ2-2	.	TGTGCCAGCAGTTTATACGAGGGGGCCCGAACCGGGGAGCTGTTTTTT	CASSLYEGARTGELFF
TRBV19	.	TRBJ1-6	.	TGTGCCAGTAGTTTGGCGGCCAGCTCCTATAATTCACCCCTCCACTTT	CASSLAASSYNSPLHF
TRBV5-4	.	TRBJ1-6	.	TGTGCCAGCAGCTCCTATGCGAATTCACCCCTCCACTTT	CASSSYANSPLHF
TRBV5-6	.	TRBJ2-3	few	TGTGCCAGCAGCCTTCGGTTGGGGACCCCCACAGATACGCAGTATTTT	CASSLRLGTPTDTQYF
TRBV28	.	TRBJ1-5	few	TGTGCCAGCAGTCTATTGGGCAATCAGCCCCAGCATTTT	CASSLLGNQPQHF
TRBV28	.	TRBJ1-2	.	TGTGCCAGCAGCCTAGGTGAACAGGGTAACTATGGCTACACCTTC	CASSLGEQGNYGYTF
TRBV5-1	.	TRBJ2-1	.	TGCGCCAGCAGCCCCGGGGACCGCATCTACAATGAGCAGTTCTTC	CASSPGDRIYNEQFF
TRBV2	.	TRBJ1-4	.	TGTGCCAGCAGAGGACCGGGCCCCGATGATGAAAAACTGTTTTTT	CASRGPGPDDEKLFF
TRBV12-3/TRBV12-4	.	TRBJ1-2	.	TGTGCCAGCAGTCCGCGAGCATTCGACGGCTACACCTTC	CASSPRAFDGYTF
TRBV2	.	TRBJ2-3	.	TGTGCCAGCAGTGAAGCCTACACAGATACGCAGTATTTT	CASSEAYTDTQYF